This T cell receptor (beta chain) is from a study of chemoradiotherapy in HPV16-positive cancers. Generated by immunoSEQ multiplex PCR, the TCRdb table keeps only in-frame clones and is missing some. The table records about 4,400 clones, roughly 72% of them present only once. This receptor was identified in a human donor with HPV-associated anogenital cancer. The starting material was tumor tissue, obtained from a patient who underwent chemoradiotherapy.

The CDR3 coding sequence is TGTGCCAGTAGTACCCACAGGGGAAGGGTGGGAACTGAAGCTTTCTTT. It specifies CASSTHRGRVGTEAFF. The chain joins TRBV19 to TRBJ1-1, with TRBD1 matching over 7 bases. CDR1 LNHDA and CDR2 SQIVND come from the germline V gene (reference sequence). The CDR3 sequence is 16 residues long. V lost 4 bases, J lost 5 bases, and 13 bases stayed unmatched.